The 27 T cell receptor beta chains below were found in one sample sequenced in a study of Graves' ophthalmopathy and Graves' hyperthyroidism. Amplifying from RNA transcripts, the study obtained TCR beta CDR3 regions. HTBI-primed first-round RT-PCR preceded second-round multiplex PCR. A single record per CDR3 protein comes from TCRdb applying MiXCR to the multiplex PCR reads. This table holds some 520,000 distinct CDR3 sequences, over 13% found once. The sample taken for sequencing was blood. These receptors were obtained from a woman in her 30s with Graves' ophthalmopathy.

This clonotype was observed many times. The CDR3 nucleotides read TGTGCCAGCTCACCAAGACAGGACTATGGCTACACCTTC. This codes for CASSPRQDYGYTF. V gene TRBV18 combines with J gene TRBJ1-2; maybe TRBD1 (6 bases). This CDR3 has 13 amino acids. Trimming removed 2 bases at V and 3 bases at J, with 7 bases between. The V gene's germline CDR1 is KGHSH and CDR2 LQKENI.

This clonotype appeared many times. The rearrangement links TRBV28 to TRBJ1-5; 8 bases match TRBD1. CDR1 and CDR2 (germline): MDHEN, SYDVKM. The V and J ends lost 5 bases and 5 bases, in that order; junction bases with no gene match: 11. This CDR3 contains 16 residues. CDR3 sequence reads: CASSPGAGGAYQPQHF. CDR3 bases: TGTGCCAGCAGTCCGGGGGCAGGGGGCGCCTATCAGCCCCAGCATTTT.

This clonotype was seen many times. The chain employs TRBV15 and TRBJ2-4; 7 positions agree with TRBD2. Germline values: CDR1 LNHNV, CDR2 YYDKDF (reference sequence). Unmatched junction bases numbered 6, after V lost 0 bases and J lost 7 bases. The CDR3 consists of 15 residues. CDR3 loop: CATSRDWQGGNIQYF. CDR3 bases: TGTGCCACCAGCAGAGATTGGCAGGGAGGGAACATTCAGTACTTC.

This clonotype has a count of ten or more. At one end the junction does not follow the germline gene, possibly because of a read error. The V and J genes are TRBV7-3 and TRBJ1-3, with 10 bases matching TRBD1. This CDR3 is built from 17 residues. Germline V CDR1 and CDR2: SGHTA, FQGTGA. The CDR3 DNA reads TGTGCCAGCAGCTTAGGGGGACAGGGGTTATCTGGGAACACCATATATTTT. This codes for CASSLGGQGLSGNTIYF.

This clonotype was observed a few times. The gene calls are TRBV5-6 and TRBJ2-2; D remains unclear. CDR3 length: 13 amino acids. Germline V CDR1 and CDR2: SGHDT, YYEEEE. V shed 7 bases and J shed 5 bases, with 12 bases lying between them. CDR3 sequence reads: CASCPGTTGELFF. In DNA form, the CDR3 reads TGTGCCAGCTGTCCCGGAACAACCGGGGAGCTGTTTTTT.

This clonotype was detected many times. The chain has TRBV12-3 or TRBV12-4 and TRBJ1-1; D perhaps matches TRBD1 (6 bases). The CDR3 has 13 residues. V shed 1 base and J shed 7 bases, with 10 bases lying between them. CDR3 DNA sequence: TGTGCCAGCAGTTTAGACAGGGTGGGTGAAGCTTTCTTT. Amino acid sequence: CASSLDRVGEAFF.

At least ten counts were recorded for this clonotype. The gene calls are TRBV6-1 and TRBJ2-5; the D gene could be TRBD1 or TRBD2 (5 bases each). Per germline, CDR1 MNHNS and CDR2 SASEGT. Trimming cost V 7 bases and J 4 bases, with 16 bases left between them. The CDR3 extends over 14 amino acids. CDR3 in amino acids: CASNPRGAGETQYF. The CDR3 region has the DNA TGTGCCAGCAACCCACGAGGGGCAGGAGAGACCCAGTACTTC.

There are a few counts of this clonotype. V gene TRBV5-1 combines with J gene TRBJ2-5, with 7 bases lining up with TRBD2. Losses at the gene ends were 2 bases for V and 5 bases for J; bases not matched to a gene: 9. CDR3 length equals 15 residues. CDR1 is SGHRS and CDR2 is YFSETQ in the germline V gene. The CDR3 DNA sequence: TGCGCCAGCAGCTTCGGGACTTCAGCGGGGGAGACCCAGTACTTC. This codes for CASSFGTSAGETQYF.

This clonotype was seen ten or more times. V and J are TRBV12-3 or TRBV12-4 and TRBJ2-7, with 12 positions matching TRBD2. The V gene end was trimmed by 7 bases and the J gene end by 5 bases; junction bases not matched to a gene: 9. There are 15 residues in the CDR3. CDR3 residues: CASNPSSGRVNEQYF. CDR3 coding DNA: TGTGCCAGCAATCCTTCTAGCGGGAGGGTCAACGAGCAGTACTTC.

The CDR3, as DNA: TGTGCCAGCAGTTTAAGAAAGGGGAACTACACCTTC. It codes for CASSLRKGNYTF. The gene calls are TRBV28 and TRBJ1-2; a weak D match, TRBD1 (5 bases). Trimming took off 2 bases at V and 10 bases at J, with 11 bases between the two ends. Germline loops: CDR1 MDHEN, CDR2 SYDVKM. The CDR3 totals 12 residues.

This clonotype was detected ten times or more. The chain combines TRBV11-2 with TRBJ2-5; possibly TRBD1 for D (5 bases). The CDR3 consists of 15 residues. V was pared by 1 base and J by 2 bases, with 11 bases between. Germline V gene lookup returns CDR1 SGHAT and CDR2 FQNNGV. As DNA, the CDR3 is TGTGCCAGCAGCTTAGTGGCAGGGCCGCAAGAGACCCAGTACTTC. Its protein product is CASSLVAGPQETQYF.

This clonotype appeared many times. The chain is built from TRBV20-1 and TRBJ2-5, with D possibly being TRBD1 (7 bases). The CDR3 contains 14 residues. V dropped 6 bases and J dropped 5 bases, with 19 bases sitting between them. Germline-derived CDR1 and CDR2 are DFQATT and SNEGSKA (reference sequence). CDR3 region: CSASPGGIGETQYF. The CDR3 bases are TGCAGTGCAAGTCCAGGGGGGATAGGGGAGACCCAGTACTTC.

This clonotype was observed many times. The genes are TRBV12-3 or TRBV12-4 and TRBJ2-5; TRBD2 agrees at 8 bases. With 5 bases clipped from V and 4 bases from J, the junction kept 9 bases outside the gene matches. The CDR3 is made up of 15 amino acids. The CDR3 DNA is TGTGCCAGCAGTGAAGCGTCGGGGGGGGGAGAGACCCAGTACTTC. Its protein product is CASSEASGGGETQYF.

This clonotype was recorded many times. The chain employs TRBV6-1 and TRBJ2-5; 14 bases agree with TRBD2. Germline CDR1 is MNHNS and CDR2 is SASEGT. The junction had 7 bases not matched to a gene; V was cut back by 6 bases and J by 1 base. CDR3 length: 17 residues. In DNA form, the CDR3 reads TGTGCCAGCAGCCCCGGGACTAGCGGGGGATTCCAAGAGACCCAGTACTTC. Translated, it gives CASSPGTSGGFQETQYF.

This clonotype has a count of ten or more. J is TRBJ1-1 and V is TRBV12-3 or TRBV12-4, with 10 bases fitting TRBD1. The CDR3 has 14 residues. V shed 7 bases, J shed 5 bases, and the junction held 7 bases outside the gene matches. CDR3 loop: CASKDRGRGTEAFF. The CDR3 DNA reads TGTGCCAGCAAAGACAGGGGGCGGGGGACTGAAGCTTTCTTT.

Many counts were recorded for this clonotype. The chain employs TRBV20-1 and TRBJ2-2; TRBD2 matches 7 bases. Germline lookup yields CDR1 DFQATT and CDR2 SNEGSKA (reference sequence). The V gene end was trimmed by 6 bases and the J gene end by 4 bases; junction bases not matched to a gene: 8. CDR3 length: 14 residues. Here the CDR3 reads CSANAGAVTGELFF. CDR3 in DNA: TGCAGTGCGAACGCGGGAGCGGTCACCGGGGAGCTGTTTTTT.

This clonotype was detected many times. CDR3 loop: CASSLEQANSYEQYF. CDR3 in DNA: TGTGCCAGCAGCTTAGAGCAGGCAAACTCCTACGAGCAGTACTTC. The chain combines TRBV7-8 with TRBJ2-7; D is unclear. This CDR3 is built from 15 residues. Germline loops: CDR1 SGHVS, CDR2 FQNEAQ. Trimming pared 1 base from V and 0 bases from J, leaving 10 bases between.

This clonotype was observed many times. CDR3 in DNA: TGTGCCAGCAGTGAGACCGCCGGGACAGGGGGTAACGGCTACACCTTC. Translating it yields CASSETAGTGGNGYTF. The chain carries TRBV6-1 and TRBJ1-2, with TRBD1 matching 11 bases. This CDR3 contains 16 residues. J was trimmed by 8 bases and V by 3 bases; bases with no gene match: 11. Germline V gene data show CDR1 as MNHNS and CDR2 as SASEGT.

Regarding this clonotype: Just one base apart from a much larger clone, this may be a read error. The CDR3 sequence: CASSAMGQLITEAFF. The CDR3 DNA reads as TGTGCCAGTAGTGCTATGGGACAGTTGATCACTGAAGCTTTCTTT. V gene TRBV19 combines with J gene TRBJ1-1; TRBD1 matches at 7 bases. This CDR3 has 15 amino acids. The J segment lost 4 bases and the V segment lost 5 bases, leaving 10 bases of the junction unmatched. Germline CDR1 is LNHDA and CDR2 is SQIVND (reference sequence).

The sample holds a few counts of this clonotype. The V and J genes are TRBV30 and TRBJ2-7, with TRBD2 as a possible D gene (5 bases). Germline CDR1 reads GTSNPN; CDR2 reads SVGIG (reference sequence). The CDR3 is 13 residues long. Trimming took off 0 bases at V and 4 bases at J, with 10 bases between the two ends. The CDR3 bases are TGTGCCTGGAGTGTCGGAGCGGCTTACGAGCAGTACTTC. Protein sequence: CAWSVGAAYEQYF.

Many counts were recorded for this clonotype. Relative to the germline gene, one junction end is altered; a read error may explain this. The chain carries TRBV6-1 and TRBJ2-4, with 9 bases that match TRBD1. Germline V gene sequence: CDR1 MNHNS, CDR2 SASEGT. The CDR3 is 17 amino acids. CDR3 sequence reads: CASSRKGTGYGKNIKYF. In DNA form, the CDR3 reads TGTGCCAGCAGTCGAAAAGGGACAGGGTATGGCAAAAACATTAAGTACTTC.

The sample holds many counts of this clonotype. This chain joins TRBV27 and TRBJ1-6, with D possibly TRBD1 on 6 matching bases. Germline assignment: CDR1 MNHEY and CDR2 SMNVEV (reference sequence). V lost 6 bases and J lost 15, with 21 bases in between. The CDR3 consists of 14 residues. The CDR3 coding sequence is TGTGCCAGCAGGAAAGGGACACAAATTCATGGCCTCCACTTT. This sequence encodes CASRKGTQIHGLHF.

The V and J genes are TRBV20-1 and TRBJ1-5; D may be TRBD1 (6 bases). The V end was cut by 5 bases, the J end by 5 bases, with 10 bases between. Germline CDR1 is DFQATT and CDR2 is SNEGSKA (reference sequence). This CDR3 is built from 12 residues. CDR3 bases: TGCAGTGCTCAACAGGGAGATCAGCCCCAGCATTTT. As protein: CSAQQGDQPQHF.

This clonotype was detected ten times or more. The chain employs TRBV25-1 and TRBJ1-2; TRBD1 might be the D (5 bases). Germline V gene data show CDR1 as MGHDK and CDR2 as SYGVNS. CDR3 length equals 14 residues. V was pared by 7 bases and J by 9 bases, with 21 bases between. CDR3 in amino acids: CASTPGKEVERYTF. The CDR3 nucleotides are TGTGCCAGCACGCCAGGGAAGGAGGTTGAACGCTACACCTTC.

With respect to this clonotype: A much larger clone is a single base away; this may be a read error. The chain employs TRBV28 and TRBJ2-2; D perhaps matches TRBD2 (5 bases). The CDR3 is 11 residues long. The germline gives CDR1 MDHEN, CDR2 SYDVKM. The CDR3: CASTRTGELCF. Written as DNA, the CDR3 is TGTGCCAGCACACGGACCGGGGAGCTGTGTTTT. The full variable domain, rest sourced from reference TRBV28 and TRBJ2-2, is DVKVTQSSRYLVKRTGEKVFLECVQDMDHENMFWYRQDPGLGLRLIYFSYDVKMKEKGDIPEGYSVSREKKERFSLILESASTNQTSMYLCASTRTGELCFGEGSRLTVL.

This clonotype was counted many times. The chain joins TRBV19 to TRBJ2-5; D remains ambiguous. Germline CDR1 reads LNHDA; CDR2 reads SQIVND (reference sequence). This CDR3 is built from 16 residues. Trimming took 0 bases from V and 3 from J, leaving 14 bases between them. The CDR3 spells CASSIDLSGGEETQYF. CDR3 in DNA: TGTGCCAGTAGTATAGATCTGTCGGGTGGAGAAGAGACCCAGTACTTC.

This clonotype was found many times. This rearrangement joins TRBV6-1 to TRBJ2-7; 8 bases are shared with TRBD1. CDR3 length: 15 amino acids. V gave up 6 bases and J gave up 5 bases; unmatched junction bases: 12. CDR1 is MNHNS and CDR2 is SASEGT in the germline V gene. The CDR3 DNA follows: TGTGCCAGCAGGAACGGACAGGGCCTAAGGAACGAGCAGTACTTC. Translating gives CASRNGQGLRNEQYF.